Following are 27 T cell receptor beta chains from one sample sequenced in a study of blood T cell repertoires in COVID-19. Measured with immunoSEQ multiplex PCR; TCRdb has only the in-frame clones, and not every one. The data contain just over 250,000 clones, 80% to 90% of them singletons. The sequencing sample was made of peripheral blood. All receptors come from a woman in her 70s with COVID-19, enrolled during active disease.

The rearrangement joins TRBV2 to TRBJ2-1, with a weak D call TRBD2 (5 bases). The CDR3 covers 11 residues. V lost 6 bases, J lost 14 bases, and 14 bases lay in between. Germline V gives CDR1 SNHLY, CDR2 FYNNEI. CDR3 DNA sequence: TGTGCCAGCAGGCTCTCGGGGTATGAGTTCTTC. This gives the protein CASRLSGYEFF.

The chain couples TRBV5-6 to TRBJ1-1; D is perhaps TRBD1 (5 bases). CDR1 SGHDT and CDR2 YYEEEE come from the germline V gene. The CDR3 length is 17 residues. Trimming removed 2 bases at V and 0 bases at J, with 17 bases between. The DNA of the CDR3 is TGTGCCAGCAGCTTTCGAGACATTAGGGGCATGAACACTGAAGCTTTCTTT. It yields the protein CASSFRDIRGMNTEAFF.

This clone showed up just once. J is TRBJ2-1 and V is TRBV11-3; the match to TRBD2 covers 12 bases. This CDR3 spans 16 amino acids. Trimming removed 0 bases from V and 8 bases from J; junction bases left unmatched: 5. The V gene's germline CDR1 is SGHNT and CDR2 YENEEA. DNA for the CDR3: TGTGCCAGCAGCTTAGAAACTAGCGGGAGGAGGCATGAGCAGTTCTTC. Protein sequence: CASSLETSGRRHEQFF.

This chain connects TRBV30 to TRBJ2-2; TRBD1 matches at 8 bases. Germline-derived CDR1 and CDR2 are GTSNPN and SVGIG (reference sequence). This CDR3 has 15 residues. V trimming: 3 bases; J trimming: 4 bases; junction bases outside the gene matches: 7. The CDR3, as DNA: TGTGCCTGGAGGCCAGACAGGGGAGGCACCGGGGAGCTGTTTTTT. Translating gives CAWRPDRGGTGELFF.

The CDR3 spells CASSSGTSGSLSSYEQYF. CDR3 in DNA: TGTGCCAGCAGTTCCGGGACTAGCGGGAGCCTTAGCTCCTACGAGCAGTACTTC. The chain is built from TRBV27 and TRBJ2-7, with TRBD2 matching over 14 bases. The germline V gene encodes CDR1 MNHEY and CDR2 SMNVEV (reference sequence). The CDR3 has 18 amino acids. V lost 4 bases, J lost 0 bases, and 8 bases stayed unmatched.

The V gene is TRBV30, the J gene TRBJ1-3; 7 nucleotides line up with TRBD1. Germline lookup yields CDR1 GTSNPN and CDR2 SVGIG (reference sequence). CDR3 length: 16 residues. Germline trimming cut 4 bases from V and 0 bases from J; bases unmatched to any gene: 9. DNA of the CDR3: TGTGCCTGGAACCCCCCGGGACAGCGCTCTGGAAACACCATATATTTT. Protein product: CAWNPPGQRSGNTIYF.

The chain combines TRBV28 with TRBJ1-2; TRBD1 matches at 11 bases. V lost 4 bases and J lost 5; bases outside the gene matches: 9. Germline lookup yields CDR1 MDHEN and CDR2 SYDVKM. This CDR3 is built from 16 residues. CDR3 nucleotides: TGTGCCAGCAGTTCCGGTCCGGGACAGGGGGTATATGGCTACACCTTC. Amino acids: CASSSGPGQGVYGYTF.

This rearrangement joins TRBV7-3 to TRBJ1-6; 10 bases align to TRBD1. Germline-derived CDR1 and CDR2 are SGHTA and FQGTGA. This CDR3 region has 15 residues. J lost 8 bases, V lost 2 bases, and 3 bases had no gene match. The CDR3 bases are TGTGCCAGCAGCTTAGCTGGACAGGGGGATTCACCCCTCCACTTT. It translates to CASSLAGQGDSPLHF.

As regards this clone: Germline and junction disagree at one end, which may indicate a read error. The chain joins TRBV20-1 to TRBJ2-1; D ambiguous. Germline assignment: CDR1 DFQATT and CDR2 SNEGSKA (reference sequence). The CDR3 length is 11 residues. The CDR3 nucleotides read TGCAGTGCGAGAGAGCGTATAGAGCAGTTCTTC. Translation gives CSARERIEQFF.

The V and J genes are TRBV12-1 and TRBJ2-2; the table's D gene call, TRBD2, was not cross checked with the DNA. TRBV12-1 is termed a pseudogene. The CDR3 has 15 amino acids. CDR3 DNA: TGTGCCAGCAGCCGGGGGGGATTGGACACCGGGGAGCTGTTTTTT. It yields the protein CASSRGGLDTGELFF.

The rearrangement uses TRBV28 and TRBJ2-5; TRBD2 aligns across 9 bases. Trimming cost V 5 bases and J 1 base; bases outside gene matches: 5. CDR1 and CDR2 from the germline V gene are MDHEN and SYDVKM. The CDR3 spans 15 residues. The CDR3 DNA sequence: TGTGCCAGCAGTGATCCGGGACTAGCCCAAGAGACCCAGTACTTC. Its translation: CASSDPGLAQETQYF.

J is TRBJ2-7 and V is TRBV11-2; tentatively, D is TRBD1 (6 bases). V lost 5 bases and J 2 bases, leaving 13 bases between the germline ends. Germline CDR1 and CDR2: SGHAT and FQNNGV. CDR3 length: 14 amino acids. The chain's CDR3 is CASSNPGHPYEQYF. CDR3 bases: TGTGCCAGCAGCAACCCGGGACACCCCTACGAGCAGTACTTC.

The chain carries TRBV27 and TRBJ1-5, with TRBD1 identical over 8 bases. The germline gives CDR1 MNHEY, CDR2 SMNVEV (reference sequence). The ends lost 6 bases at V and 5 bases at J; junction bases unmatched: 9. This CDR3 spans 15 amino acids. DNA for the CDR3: TGTGCCAGCAGACCGGGACAGGAAGGGTATCAGCCCCAGCATTTT. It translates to CASRPGQEGYQPQHF.

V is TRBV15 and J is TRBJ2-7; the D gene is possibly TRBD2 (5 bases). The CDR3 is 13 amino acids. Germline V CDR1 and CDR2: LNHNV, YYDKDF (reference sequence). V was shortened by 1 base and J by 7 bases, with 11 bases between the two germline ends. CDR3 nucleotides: TGTGCCACCAGCAGAGGCGGCGGACTTGAGCAGTACTTC. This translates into CATSRGGGLEQYF.

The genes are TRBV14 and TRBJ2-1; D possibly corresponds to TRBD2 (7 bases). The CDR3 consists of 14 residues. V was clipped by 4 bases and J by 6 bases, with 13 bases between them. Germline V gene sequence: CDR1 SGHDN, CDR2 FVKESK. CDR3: CASSPWGGGNEQFF. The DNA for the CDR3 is TGTGCCAGCAGCCCGTGGGGAGGGGGCAATGAGCAGTTCTTC.

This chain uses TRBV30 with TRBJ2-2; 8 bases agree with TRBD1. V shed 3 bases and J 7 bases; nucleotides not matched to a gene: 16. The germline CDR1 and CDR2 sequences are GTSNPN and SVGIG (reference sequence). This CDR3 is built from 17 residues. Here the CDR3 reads CAWSGFPGQGFVGELFF. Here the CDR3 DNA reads TGTGCCTGGAGCGGTTTTCCTGGACAGGGTTTTGTCGGGGAGCTGTTTTTT.

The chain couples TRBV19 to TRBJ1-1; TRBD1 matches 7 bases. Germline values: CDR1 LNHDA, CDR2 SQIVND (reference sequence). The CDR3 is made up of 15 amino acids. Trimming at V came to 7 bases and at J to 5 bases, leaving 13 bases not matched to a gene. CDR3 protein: CASKVTGRKQTEAFF. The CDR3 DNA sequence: TGTGCCAGTAAGGTGACAGGGCGTAAACAAACTGAAGCTTTCTTT.

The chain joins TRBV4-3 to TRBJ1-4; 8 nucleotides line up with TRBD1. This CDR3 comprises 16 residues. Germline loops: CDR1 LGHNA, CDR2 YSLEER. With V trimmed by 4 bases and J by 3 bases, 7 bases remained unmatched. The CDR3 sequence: CASSRGTQGANEKLFF. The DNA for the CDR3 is TGCGCCAGCAGCCGGGGAACACAGGGGGCTAATGAAAAACTGTTTTTT.

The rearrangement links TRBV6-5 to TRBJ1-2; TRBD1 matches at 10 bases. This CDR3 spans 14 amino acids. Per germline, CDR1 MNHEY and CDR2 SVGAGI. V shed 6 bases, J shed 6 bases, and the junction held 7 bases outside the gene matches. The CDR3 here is CASSSDRGRDGYTF. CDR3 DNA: TGTGCCAGCAGCTCGGACAGGGGGAGGGATGGCTACACCTTC.

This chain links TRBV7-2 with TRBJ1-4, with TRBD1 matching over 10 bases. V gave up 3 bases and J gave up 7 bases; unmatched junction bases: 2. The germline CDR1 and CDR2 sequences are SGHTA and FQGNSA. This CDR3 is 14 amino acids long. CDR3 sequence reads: CASSFGQGGEKLFF. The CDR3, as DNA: TGTGCCAGCAGCTTCGGACAGGGGGGTGAAAAACTGTTTTTT.

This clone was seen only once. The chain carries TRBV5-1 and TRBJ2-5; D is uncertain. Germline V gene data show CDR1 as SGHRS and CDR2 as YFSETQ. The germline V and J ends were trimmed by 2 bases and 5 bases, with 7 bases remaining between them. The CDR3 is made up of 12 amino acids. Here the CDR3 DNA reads TGCGCCAGCAGCTTTCGTGGCGAGACCCAGTACTTC. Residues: CASSFRGETQYF. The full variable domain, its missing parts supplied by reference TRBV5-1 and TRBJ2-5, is KAGVTQTPRYLIKTRGQQVTLSCSPISGHRSVSWYQQTPGQGLQFLFEYFSETQRNKGNFPGRFSGRQFSNSRSEMNVSTLELGDSALYLCASSFRGETQYFGPGTRLLVL.

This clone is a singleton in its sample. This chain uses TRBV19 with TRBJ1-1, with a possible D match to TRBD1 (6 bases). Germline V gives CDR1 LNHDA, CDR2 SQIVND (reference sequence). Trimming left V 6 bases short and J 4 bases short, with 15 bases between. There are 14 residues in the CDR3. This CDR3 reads CASRAHGGATEAFF. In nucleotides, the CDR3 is TGTGCCAGTAGGGCCCACGGGGGGGCCACTGAAGCTTTCTTT.

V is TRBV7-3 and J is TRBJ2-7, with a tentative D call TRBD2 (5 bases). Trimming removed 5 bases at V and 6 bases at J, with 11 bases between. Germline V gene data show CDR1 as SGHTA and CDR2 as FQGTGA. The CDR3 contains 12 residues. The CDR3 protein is CASSQFSGEQYF. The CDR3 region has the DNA TGTGCCAGCAGCCAATTCAGCGGCGAGCAGTACTTC.

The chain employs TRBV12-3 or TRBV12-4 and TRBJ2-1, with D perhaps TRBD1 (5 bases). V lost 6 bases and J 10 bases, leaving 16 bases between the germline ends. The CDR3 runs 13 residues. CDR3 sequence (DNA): TGTGCCAGCAGCCTGTCCGCTCAGGGAGAGCAGTTCTTC. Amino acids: CASSLSAQGEQFF.

CDR3: CAWSVLRWSSYEQYF. The CDR3 DNA reads as TGTGCCTGGAGTGTCCTACGGTGGAGCTCCTACGAGCAGTACTTC. This chain joins TRBV30 and TRBJ2-7; unclear D gene. This CDR3 contains 15 residues. CDR1 and CDR2 (germline): GTSNPN, SVGIG (reference sequence). V was clipped by 0 bases and J by 0 bases, with 12 bases between them. The entire variable domain, with the rest obtained from reference TRBV30 and TRBJ2-7, is as follows: SQTIHQWPATLVQPVGSPLSLECTVEGTSNPNLYWYRQAAGRGLQLLFYSVGIGQISSEVPQNLSASRPQDRQFILSSKKLLLSDSGFYLCAWSVLRWSSYEQYFGPGTRLTVT.

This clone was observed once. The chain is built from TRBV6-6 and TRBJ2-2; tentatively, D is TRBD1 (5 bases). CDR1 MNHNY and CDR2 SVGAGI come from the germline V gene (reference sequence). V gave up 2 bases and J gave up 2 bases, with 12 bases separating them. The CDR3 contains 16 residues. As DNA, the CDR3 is TGTGCCAGCAGTTACGGGGCCGGGTCCAACACCGGGGAGCTGTTTTTT. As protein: CASSYGAGSNTGELFF.

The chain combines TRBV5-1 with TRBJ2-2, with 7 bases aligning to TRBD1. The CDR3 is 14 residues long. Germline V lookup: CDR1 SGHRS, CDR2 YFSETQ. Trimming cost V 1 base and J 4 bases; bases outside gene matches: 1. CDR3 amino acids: CASSLSGGTGELFF. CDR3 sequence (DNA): TGCGCCAGCAGCTTGTCAGGGGGCACCGGGGAGCTGTTTTTT.